These 20 T cell receptor beta chains were sequenced from one sample in a study of shared clonotypes between healthy human individuals. TCRdb's copy holds only in-frame clones and misses some; the assay was immunoSEQ multiplex PCR. The table shows about 380,000 clones, with roughly 96% occurring only once. The sample taken for sequencing was memory CD8+ T cells sorted from blood. Specified subset: CD45RO+ cells pooled with CCR7-negative TemRA cells. These receptors originate from a man in his thirties or forties in good health.

The chain employs TRBV27 and TRBJ2-7, with 12 bases lining up with TRBD2. The CDR3 has 15 amino acids. Germline lookup yields CDR1 MNHEY and CDR2 SMNVEV (reference sequence). V was pared by 4 bases and J by 5 bases, with 6 bases of the junction left unmatched. The CDR3 DNA is TGTGCCAGCAGTTATCTAGCGGGAGGGCCCGACGAGCAGTACTTC. Translation gives CASSYLAGGPDEQYF.

V gene TRBV5-1 combines with J gene TRBJ2-7; D is unclear. Deletions cut 2 bases from V and 0 bases from J, with 12 bases between. CDR1 SGHRS and CDR2 YFSETQ come from the germline V gene. The length of the CDR3 is 15 residues. In DNA, the CDR3 is TGCGCCAGCAGCTTCTGGAGCTTACCCTCCTACGAGCAGTACTTC. Its translation: CASSFWSLPSYEQYF.

The chain uses TRBV11-2 and TRBJ2-6, with 9 bases identical to TRBD2. CDR1 and CDR2 from the germline V gene are SGHAT and FQNNGV. V was clipped by 5 bases and J by 0 bases; unmatched bases: 8. The CDR3 extends over 18 amino acids. CDR3 residues: CASSATGLAYSGANVLTF. CDR3 sequence (DNA): TGTGCCAGCAGCGCAACGGGACTAGCTTACTCTGGGGCCAACGTCCTGACTTTC.

As for this clone: Distinct nucleotide sequences in the sample also encode this CDR3. The chain combines TRBV5-1 with TRBJ2-7; D is uncertain. CDR1 is SGHRS, CDR2 YFSETQ, per germline. V lost 2 bases, J lost 3 bases, and 9 bases lay in between. This CDR3 is built from 13 residues. The CDR3 DNA reads as TGCGCCAGCAGCTTACGGACGAGCTACGAGCAGTACTTC. The encoded protein is CASSLRTSYEQYF.

The chain couples TRBV10-3 to TRBJ2-1; 10 bases align to TRBD2. CDR3 size: 16 residues. The junction had 7 bases not matched to a gene; V was cut back by 0 bases and J by 8 bases. CDR1 is ENHRY and CDR2 is SYGVKD in the germline V gene. CDR3: CAISESPAGGGDEQFF. Written as DNA, the CDR3 is TGTGCCATCAGTGAGTCCCCAGCGGGAGGGGGGGATGAGCAGTTCTTC.

This chain connects TRBV10-3 to TRBJ2-7; D may correspond to TRBD1 or TRBD2 (5 bases each). This CDR3 comprises 13 residues. V lost 4 bases and J lost 3, with 10 bases in between. Germline values: CDR1 ENHRY, CDR2 SYGVKD. Here the CDR3 DNA reads TGTGCCATCAGTGCCGGGACGATCTACGAGCAGTACTTC. Encoded protein: CAISAGTIYEQYF.

The chain joins TRBV28 to TRBJ1-5, with D unclear. CDR3 length: 13 residues. Trimming took 6 bases from V and 0 from J, leaving 6 bases between them. Germline-derived CDR1 and CDR2 are MDHEN and SYDVKM. CDR3 DNA sequence: TGTGCCAGCAGGGGTCATAGCAATCAGCCCCAGCATTTT. Translation gives CASRGHSNQPQHF.

V usage is TRBV7-8 and J usage is TRBJ1-2; 8 bases align to TRBD1. The CDR3 runs 14 residues. The trim removed 0 bases at V and 7 bases at J, leaving 4 bases unmatched. Per the germline V gene, CDR1 is SGHVS and CDR2 is FQNEAQ. CDR3 in DNA: TGTGCCAGCAGCTTAGCCGACAGGGGCCCTGGCTACACCTTC. Its protein product is CASSLADRGPGYTF.

Only one count was recorded for this clone. The CDR3 here is CASSSRLAGYNEQFF. CDR3 in DNA: TGTGCCAGCAGCTCCCGACTAGCGGGCTACAATGAGCAGTTCTTC. V usage is TRBV7-2 and J usage is TRBJ2-1; 10 bases map to TRBD2. The CDR3 sequence is 15 residues long. Per the germline V gene, CDR1 is SGHTA and CDR2 is FQGNSA. V was pared by 4 bases and J by 3 bases, with 3 bases of the junction left unmatched.

The chain combines TRBV18 with TRBJ2-5; D tentatively reads TRBD1 or TRBD2 (5 bases each). There are 16 residues in the CDR3. CDR1 and CDR2 from the germline V gene are KGHSH and LQKENI. The V end lost 4 bases, the J end lost 2 bases, and 17 bases lay between the germline ends. CDR3 DNA sequence: TGTGCCAGCTCACTAAGGGGACCCTTACTTCAAGAGACCCAGTACTTC. Translating it yields CASSLRGPLLQETQYF.

The chain has TRBV7-2 and TRBJ1-1; 7 nucleotides match TRBD1. The junction had 13 bases not matched to a gene; V was cut back by 8 bases and J by 7 bases. The CDR3 has 14 amino acids. Germline loops: CDR1 SGHTA, CDR2 FQGNSA. The CDR3 nucleotides are TGTGCCAGCGGCATTACAGGGGCGGCCGGTGAAGCTTTCTTT. Protein product: CASGITGAAGEAFF.

The chain combines TRBV9 with TRBJ1-3; 10 bases are shared with TRBD1. The CDR3 extends over 16 amino acids. The trim removed 4 bases at V and 2 bases at J, leaving 6 bases unmatched. Germline V lookup: CDR1 SGDLS, CDR2 YYNGEE. CDR3 region: CASSPRTGGPGNTIYF. The CDR3 nucleotides are TGTGCCAGCAGCCCGAGGACAGGGGGGCCTGGAAACACCATATATTTT.

The J gene is TRBJ2-2, the V gene TRBV10-3; a weak D match, TRBD1 (5 bases). The CDR3 loop spans 17 amino acids. Trimming removed 0 bases at V and 4 bases at J, with 15 bases between. CDR1 and CDR2 from the germline V gene are ENHRY and SYGVKD. The CDR3, as DNA: TGTGCCATCAGTGAGTCGCAGGGAAAAGGGGTCACCGGGGAGCTGTTTTTT. Its translation is CAISESQGKGVTGELFF.

The rearrangement links TRBV4-1 to TRBJ2-1, with 8 bases aligning to TRBD1. CDR3 length equals 15 residues. Trimming at V came to 6 bases and at J to 3 bases, leaving 7 bases not matched to a gene. CDR1 is MGHRA, CDR2 YSYEKL, per germline. The CDR3 reads CASRIQGGNYNEQFF. DNA of the CDR3: TGCGCCAGCAGAATACAGGGGGGAAACTACAATGAGCAGTTCTTC.

DNA of the CDR3: TGTGCCAGCAGCTTTGGACTAGCGGGCTACGAGCAGTACTTC. It yields the protein CASSFGLAGYEQYF. This chain links TRBV7-2 with TRBJ2-7; 11 bases match TRBD2. The junction had 1 base not matched to a gene; V was cut back by 3 bases and J by 3 bases. The CDR3 loop spans 14 amino acids. The germline gives CDR1 SGHTA, CDR2 FQGNSA. Looking up the rest from reference TRBV7-2 and TRBJ2-7 gives the full variable domain: GAGVSQSPSNKVTEKGKDVELRCDPISGHTALYWYRQSLGQGLEFLIYFQGNSAPDKSGLPSDRFSAERTGGSVSTLTIQRTQQEDSAVYLCASSFGLAGYEQYFGPGTRLTVT.

The chain links TRBV28 to TRBJ2-1; TRBD2 matches at 12 bases. V shed 6 bases and J 13 bases; nucleotides not matched to a gene: 4. Germline V gene sequence: CDR1 MDHEN, CDR2 SYDVKM. This CDR3 has 12 residues. CDR3 coding DNA: TGTGCCAGCAGGAGGACTAGCGGGAAACAGTTCTTC. Translated, it gives CASRRTSGKQFF.

V gene TRBV19 combines with J gene TRBJ2-7; possible D gene TRBD2, 5 bases. V was clipped by 3 bases and J by 5 bases, with 8 bases between them. Germline assignment: CDR1 LNHDA and CDR2 SQIVND (reference sequence). The CDR3 has 12 residues. The CDR3 region is CASSITGNEQYF. The CDR3 coding sequence is TGTGCCAGTAGTATCACGGGAAACGAGCAGTACTTC.

This sequence joins TRBV28 and TRBJ2-7; possibly TRBD2 for D (7 bases). The CDR3 runs to 13 residues. Trimming took 5 bases from V and 3 from J, leaving 11 bases between them. Germline CDR1 is MDHEN and CDR2 is SYDVKM. In DNA, the CDR3 is TGTGCCAGCAGTCGGGGGGCTATCTACGAGCAGTACTTC. Translated, it gives CASSRGAIYEQYF.

This chain uses TRBV5-4 with TRBJ2-7, with 10 positions matching TRBD2. Germline V gene sequence: CDR1 SGHNT, CDR2 YYREEE (reference sequence). V shed 5 bases, J shed 3 bases, and the junction held 8 bases outside the gene matches. This CDR3 comprises 15 residues. DNA for the CDR3: TGTGCCAGCAGTCCTGAGGCTAGCGGGAGCTACGAGCAGTACTTC. Protein product: CASSPEASGSYEQYF. Supplemented by reference TRBV5-4 and TRBJ2-7, the full variable domain reads ETGVTQSPTHLIKTRGQQVTLRCSSQSGHNTVSWYQQALGQGPQFIFQYYREEENGRGNFPPRFSGLQFPNYSSELNVNALELDDSALYLCASSPEASGSYEQYFGPGTRLTVT.

This sequence joins TRBV30 and TRBJ2-7, with 9 bases matching TRBD1. The CDR3 length is 15 residues. Trimming at V came to 5 bases and at J to 1 base, leaving 9 bases not matched to a gene. Germline CDR1 GTSNPN, CDR2 SVGIG (reference sequence). CDR3 residues: CAWHQTGQGSYEQYF. CDR3 nucleotides: TGTGCCTGGCATCAAACGGGACAGGGTTCCTACGAGCAGTACTTC.